The rows below give T cell receptor beta chains drawn from one sample of a study of CXCR3-negative and CXCR3-positive naive CD8 T cells. TCRdb reprocessed the 5' RACE reads, with one entry per CDR3 protein and no DNA. The sample includes 60,000 or so distinct CDR3 sequences. The specimen sequenced was memory CD8+ T cells from blood. The receptors derive from a human donor in good health. Some clones in this sample may be carry-over from other donors' samples. Each CDR3 is given with its conserved first and last residue.

j_call	v_call	cdr3_aa
TRBJ1-5	TRBV29-1	CSIRGDGNQPQHF
TRBJ2-2	TRBV7-7	CASSTGTSGGTRTGELFF
TRBJ1-1	TRBV5-1	CASSFNRGSGTEAFF
TRBJ2-5	TRBV27	CASSELAGAGTQYF
TRBJ1-1	TRBV7-2	CASSLALGSTEAFF
TRBJ2-1	TRBV20-1	CSGRIEERAYNEQFF
TRBJ2-7	TRBV6-2/TRBV6-3	CASTLTGPHYEQYF
TRBJ2-1	TRBV29-1	CSVLREGGNEQFF
TRBJ2-1	TRBV12-3/TRBV12-4	CASTTLLRKRGYNEQFF
TRBJ2-5	TRBV28	CASSLPPGGLETQYF
TRBJ2-7	TRBV20-1	CSARDRANYEQYF
TRBJ2-7	TRBV7-9	CASSLAPGPGEQYF
TRBJ2-5	TRBV4-3	CASSQDLDYQETQYF
TRBJ1-1	TRBV29-1	CSVEEGMNTEAFF
TRBJ2-5	TRBV29-1	CSVDTGEETQYF
TRBJ2-7	TRBV29-1	CSVEPQNSYEQYF
TRBJ2-7	TRBV25-1	CASSERTGREQYF
TRBJ2-7	TRBV28	CASSQRVNYEQYF
TRBJ2-5	TRBV7-2	CASSPGLAGGLQETQYF
TRBJ2-3	TRBV6-4	CASSDSPGTTTDTQYF
TRBJ2-1	TRBV7-9	CASSSPPSGGAHNEQFF
TRBJ2-2	TRBV28	CASTLRGGLLSGELFF
TRBJ2-3	TRBV7-9	CASSQGQGVLPQYF
TRBJ2-5	TRBV6-2/TRBV6-3	CASSLTEIETQYF
TRBJ1-2	TRBV5-1	CASSLEIDYGYTF
TRBJ1-2	TRBV15	CPTSSGGSSDGYTF
TRBJ1-1	TRBV28	CASSFRGGNTEAFF
TRBJ2-7	TRBV20-1	CSARGGLVRGSYEQYF
TRBJ2-1	TRBV6-2/TRBV6-3	CASRNGTRQFF
TRBJ2-7	TRBV27	CASSEHQGTVSYEQYF
TRBJ1-1	TRBV25-1	CASSEQFEAFF
TRBJ1-4	TRBV7-9	CASSTPRGLATNEKLFF
TRBJ2-7	TRBV7-9	CASSLFPGHYEQYF
TRBJ2-4	TRBV7-2	CASSLEELAKNIQYF